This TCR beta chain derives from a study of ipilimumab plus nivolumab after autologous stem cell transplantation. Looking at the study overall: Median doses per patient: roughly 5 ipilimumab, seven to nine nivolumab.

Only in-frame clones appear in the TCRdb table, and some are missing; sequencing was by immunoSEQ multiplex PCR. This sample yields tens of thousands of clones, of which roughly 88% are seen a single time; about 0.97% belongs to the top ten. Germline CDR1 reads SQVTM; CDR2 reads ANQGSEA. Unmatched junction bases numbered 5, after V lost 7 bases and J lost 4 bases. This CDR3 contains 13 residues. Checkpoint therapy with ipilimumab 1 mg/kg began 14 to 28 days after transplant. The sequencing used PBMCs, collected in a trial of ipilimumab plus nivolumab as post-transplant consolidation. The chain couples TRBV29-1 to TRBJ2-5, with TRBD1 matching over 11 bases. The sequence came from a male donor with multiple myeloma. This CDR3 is CSGDRGGAETQYF. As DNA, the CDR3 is TGCAGCGGGGACAGGGGGGGAGCAGAGACCCAGTACTTC.